The source of this T cell receptor beta chain is a study of identical twins. General study results and limits: Modelling underestimated the level of out-of-frame TCR alpha sharing observed in monozygotic twins. Out-of-frame alpha sequences shared between twins exhibited an excess of low generation probability. Cord blood beta clonotypes present at high abundance carried fewer insertions; no such pattern appeared in memory repertoires.

As concerns this clonotype: Its antigen is still unknown.

Germline V lookup: CDR1 SNHLY, CDR2 FYNNEI. The CDR3 totals 14 residues. J lost 1 base, V lost 10 bases, and 9 bases had no gene match. cDNA molecules carried unique molecular identifiers, and template switching added a universal primer site. TCRdb re-called the 5' RACE reads through MiXCR, storing one row per CDR3 protein. The sample carries about 240,000 distinct CDR3 sequences, approximately 11% recorded once. A further study also used this sample, focusing on yellow fever vaccine responses in identical twins.

The receptor was isolated from a woman aged 18 to 35 in good health. The chain uses TRBV2 and TRBJ2-7, with 8 nucleotides matching TRBD1. Source material: memory (CD45RO+) T cells sorted from blood. This chain's CDR3 is CATERHRGSYEQYF. The CDR3 DNA follows: TGTGCCACGGAAAGGCACAGGGGGTCCTACGAGCAGTACTTC.